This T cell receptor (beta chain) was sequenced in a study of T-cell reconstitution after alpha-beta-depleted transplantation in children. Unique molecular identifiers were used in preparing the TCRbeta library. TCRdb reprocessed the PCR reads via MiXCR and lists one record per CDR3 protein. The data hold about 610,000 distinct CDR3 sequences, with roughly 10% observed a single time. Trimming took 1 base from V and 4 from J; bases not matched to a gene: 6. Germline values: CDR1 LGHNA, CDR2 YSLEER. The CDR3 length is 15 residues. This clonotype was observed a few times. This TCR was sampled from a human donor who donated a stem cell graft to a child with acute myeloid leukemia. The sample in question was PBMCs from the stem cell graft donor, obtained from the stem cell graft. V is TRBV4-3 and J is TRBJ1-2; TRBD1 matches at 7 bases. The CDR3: CASSQVTGDRYGYTF. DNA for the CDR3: TGCGCCAGCAGCCAAGTTACAGGGGATCGCTATGGCTACACCTTC.